These 22 T cell receptor beta chains were sequenced from one sample in a study of T cells after yellow fever vaccination. Using its own MiXCR run on the 5' RACE reads, TCRdb lists one record per CDR3 protein. The sample records hundreds of thousands of distinct CDR3 sequences, approximately 18% being singletons. Here the sequenced sample was PBMCs, taken before the yellow fever booster vaccination. The receptors come from a man in his late teens or twenties who received the YFV17D yellow fever vaccine.

The rearrangement uses TRBV20-1 and TRBJ2-1; D is perhaps TRBD1 (5 bases). V shed 0 bases and J shed 9 bases, with 9 bases lying between them. There are 12 residues in the CDR3. Germline V gives CDR1 DFQATT, CDR2 SNEGSKA (reference sequence). The DNA for the CDR3 is TGCAGTGCTAGAGATCAAGGGGTTGAGCAGTTCTTC. Translating it yields CSARDQGVEQFF.

The V gene is TRBV6-5, the J gene TRBJ2-7; a weak D match, TRBD2 (5 bases). Germline CDR1 is MNHEY and CDR2 is SVGAGI. This CDR3 contains 16 residues. Trimming removed 0 bases from V and 7 bases from J, with 19 bases in between. CDR3 nucleotides: TGTGCCAGCAGTTACTCGATGGGCCCCGGAGAGCGGGAGCAGTACTTC. Amino acids: CASSYSMGPGEREQYF.

The rearrangement uses TRBV5-4 and TRBJ2-5, with a possible D match to TRBD2 (6 bases). Trimming left V 7 bases short and J 5 bases short, with 15 bases between. The germline V gene encodes CDR1 SGHNT and CDR2 YYREEE (reference sequence). The CDR3 is 13 residues long. CDR3 DNA: TGTGCCAGCCGGGGCACCCGGGAGGAGACCCAGTACTTC. The encoded protein is CASRGTREETQYF. The whole variable domain, filled in from reference TRBV5-4 and TRBJ2-5, reads ETGVTQSPTHLIKTRGQQVTLRCSSQSGHNTVSWYQQALGQGPQFIFQYYREEENGRGNFPPRFSGLQFPNYSSELNVNALELDDSALYLCASRGTREETQYFGPGTRLLVL.

This clonotype was counted between two and nine times. V is TRBV6-6 and J is TRBJ1-5, with D perhaps TRBD1 (6 bases). Germline loops: CDR1 MNHNY, CDR2 SVGAGI (reference sequence). Trimming cost V 6 bases and J 2 bases, with 14 bases left between them. This CDR3 has 15 amino acids. The CDR3 loop reads CASRFPGAGNQPQHF. As DNA, the CDR3 is TGTGCCAGCAGATTCCCAGGGGCCGGCAATCAGCCCCAGCATTTT.

As regards this clonotype: A junction end diverges from the germline sequence, so it may reflect a read error. The J gene is TRBJ2-1, the V gene TRBV20-1; 11 bases are shared with TRBD2. CDR1 and CDR2 from the germline V gene are DFQATT and SNEGSKA (reference sequence). This CDR3 has 14 residues. CDR3 bases: TGCAGTGCTTTGACTAGCGGGGCGTACATTGAGCAGTTCTTC. Its protein is CSALTSGAYIEQFF.

The chain has TRBV20-1 and TRBJ2-1; either TRBD1 or TRBD2 may fit D (5 bases each). V was clipped by 4 bases and J by 8 bases, with 18 bases between them. Germline V lookup: CDR1 DFQATT, CDR2 SNEGSKA (reference sequence). The CDR3 is 14 residues long. The CDR3, as DNA: TGCAGTGCTACTCCTAGATGGGGGAGAGATGAGCAGTTCTTC. It specifies CSATPRWGRDEQFF.

This chain connects TRBV30 to TRBJ1-5, with D unresolved. The CDR3 consists of 13 residues. Per the germline V gene, CDR1 is GTSNPN and CDR2 is SVGIG (reference sequence). Trimming took off 2 bases at V and 5 bases at J, with 10 bases between the two ends. CDR3 sequence: CAWSQDGDQPQHF. DNA for the CDR3: TGTGCCTGGAGTCAGGACGGGGATCAGCCCCAGCATTTT.

The J gene is TRBJ2-3, the V gene TRBV4-3; D ambiguous. Trimming stripped 4 bases from V and 1 base from J, with 12 bases between. Germline assignment: CDR1 LGHNA and CDR2 YSLEER. The CDR3 runs 15 residues. This chain's CDR3 is CASSRLSLGTDTQYF. CDR3 bases: TGCGCCAGCAGCCGGCTATCCCTTGGCACAGATACGCAGTATTTT.

The chain recombines TRBV7-9 with TRBJ2-7; no definite D call. Trimming took off 1 base at V and 6 bases at J, with 7 bases between the two ends. The CDR3 runs to 12 residues. CDR1 and CDR2 from the germline V gene are SEHNR and FQNEAQ (reference sequence). This CDR3 is CASSLVGIEQYV. The CDR3 DNA reads TGTGCCAGCAGCTTAGTGGGGATCGAGCAGTACGTC.

This clonotype was seen only a few times. The rearrangement uses TRBV4-3 and TRBJ2-6; 9 bases agree with TRBD1. Trimming removed 2 bases from V and 4 bases from J; junction bases left unmatched: 9. Germline V gene lookup returns CDR1 LGHNA and CDR2 YSLEER. The CDR3 is made up of 18 amino acids. This CDR3 reads CASSQKQGAAWGANVLTF. The CDR3 coding sequence is TGCGCCAGCAGCCAAAAACAGGGGGCCGCGTGGGGGGCCAACGTCCTGACTTTC.

There are a few counts of this clonotype. CDR3 sequence (DNA): TGCAGTGCTAGACCCGCGCTAAGCACAGATACGCAGTATTTT. Translating gives CSARPALSTDTQYF. The V call is TRBV20-1, the J call TRBJ2-3; D is unresolved. The CDR3 runs to 14 residues. V was cut by 2 bases and J by 0 bases, with 9 bases left in between. Germline assignment: CDR1 DFQATT and CDR2 SNEGSKA (reference sequence).

This clonotype appeared many times. The chain combines TRBV29-1 with TRBJ2-3; possible D gene TRBD2, 5 bases. CDR1 is SQVTM and CDR2 is ANQGSEA in the germline V gene. The CDR3 consists of 14 residues. Trimming took 2 bases from V and 5 from J, leaving 14 bases between them. The CDR3 DNA sequence: TGCAGCGTTGAACGAACTAGTGGGGTAGATACGCAGTATTTT. It yields the protein CSVERTSGVDTQYF.

This clonotype was detected only once. This chain uses TRBV12-3 or TRBV12-4 with TRBJ1-6; the D gene is possibly TRBD1 (5 bases). This CDR3 is 13 amino acids long. V shed 5 bases and J shed 11 bases, with 13 bases lying between them. CDR3 nucleotide sequence: TGTGCCAGCAGTCAACAGGAAAGGGCACCCCTCCACTTT. Translating it yields CASSQQERAPLHF.

This clonotype has more than one count but fewer than ten. The chain carries TRBV12-3 or TRBV12-4 and TRBJ1-2; 9 bases are a match to TRBD1. The ends lost 5 bases at V and 4 bases at J; junction bases unmatched: 5. The CDR3 has 14 residues. The DNA for the CDR3 is TGTGCCAGCAGTCCGACAGGGGGGCCCTATGGCTACACCTTC. Translation gives CASSPTGGPYGYTF.

The chain is built from TRBV20-1 and TRBJ1-2; D uncertain. Germline values: CDR1 DFQATT, CDR2 SNEGSKA (reference sequence). The CDR3 contains 16 residues. The germline V and J ends were trimmed by 1 base and 0 bases, with 15 bases remaining between them. The CDR3 DNA sequence: TGCAGTGCTAGAGTCCTCGGAGCCCCTTCTAACTATGGCTACACCTTC. The encoded protein is CSARVLGAPSNYGYTF.

This clonotype was seen more than once but under ten times. The V and J genes are TRBV20-1 and TRBJ2-3, with 7 bases matching TRBD2. The germline CDR1 and CDR2 sequences are DFQATT and SNEGSKA (reference sequence). The CDR3 totals 16 residues. The V segment lost 5 bases and the J segment 2 bases; nucleotides outside the gene matches: 13. The CDR3 sequence is CSARSLGRGNTDTQYF. CDR3 bases: TGCAGTGCTCGATCACTTGGGCGGGGGAACACAGATACGCAGTATTTT.

V gene TRBV25-1 combines with J gene TRBJ2-3; the D gene is possibly TRBD2 (5 bases). The CDR3 spans 17 residues. The ends were cut back, 4 bases at V and 2 bases at J, with 19 bases in the middle. Germline CDR1 and CDR2: MGHDK and SYGVNS. The CDR3, as DNA: TGTGCCAGCAGTGGAGGAGGAGGAAGACCACCCACAGATACGCAGTATTTT. Translation: CASSGGGGRPPTDTQYF.

The rearrangement joins TRBV27 to TRBJ2-1; 8 bases are shared with TRBD2. Germline V CDR1 and CDR2: MNHEY, SMNVEV (reference sequence). V dropped 8 bases and J dropped 7; count of bases not matched to a gene: 16. The CDR3 loop spans 16 amino acids. The CDR3 is CASSLFGGGIRNEQFF. In DNA form, the CDR3 reads TGTGCCAGCTCTTTGTTCGGCGGGGGGATCCGGAATGAGCAGTTCTTC.

This clonotype showed up many times. The rearrangement joins TRBV12-3 or TRBV12-4 to TRBJ2-1; 8 bases map to TRBD2. The CDR3 consists of 15 residues. V lost 3 bases to trimming and J lost 4 bases; unmatched junction nucleotides: 5. The CDR3 is CASSLPSGSYNEQFF. CDR3 coding DNA: TGTGCCAGCAGTTTGCCTAGCGGGTCATACAATGAGCAGTTCTTC.

The chain carries TRBV19 and TRBJ2-6; weak D call: TRBD2 (6 bases). The CDR3 is 17 amino acids. Trimming took 7 bases from V and 0 from J, leaving 16 bases between them. The germline V gene encodes CDR1 LNHDA and CDR2 SQIVND (reference sequence). The CDR3 coding sequence is TGTGCCAGTATCAAGGGACTCCGCGGCTCTGGGGCCAACGTCCTGACTTTC. This gives the protein CASIKGLRGSGANVLTF.

This sequence joins TRBV5-8 and TRBJ2-5, with D perhaps matching TRBD1 or TRBD2 (5 bases each). Germline assignment: CDR1 SGHTS and CDR2 YDEGEE. V gave up 1 base and J gave up 5 bases, with 12 bases separating them. There are 14 residues in the CDR3. In nucleotides, the CDR3 is TGTGCCAGCAGCTTGCCGGGGCCGGTCGAGACCCAGTACTTC. Amino acid sequence: CASSLPGPVETQYF.

This rearrangement joins TRBV18 to TRBJ2-7, with 7 bases aligning to TRBD1. J gave up 2 bases and V 4 bases, and 11 bases lay outside the gene matches. The germline V gene has CDR1 KGHSH and CDR2 LQKENI. The CDR3 loop spans 16 amino acids. In DNA form, the CDR3 reads TGTGCCAGCTCACTGACAGGGCAAGGGTTCGCCTACGAGCAGTACTTC. This sequence encodes CASSLTGQGFAYEQYF.